This T cell receptor (beta chain) was documented in a study of CD8+CD57+ T cells in acquired aplastic anemia. Overall study: An average of approximately 3.2 ug of DNA was obtained from sorted CD4+ and CD8+ cells. The study's findings and limits: There were twenty-nine CD8+ CDR3 sequences that occurred in both patients and controls.

Genomic DNA constituted the template upon which TCR beta VDJ and CDR3 profiling was performed. Via MiXCR, TCRdb re-called the reads, giving one row per CDR3 protein. The data hold about 180,000 distinct CDR3 sequences, with less than 55% observed a single time. In regard to this clonotype: Its target is unknown.

The V and J ends lost 3 bases and 5 bases, in that order; junction bases with no gene match: 1. CDR1 is LNHNV and CDR2 is YYDKDF in the germline V gene (reference sequence). The length of the CDR3 is 15 residues. This rearrangement joins TRBV15 to TRBJ2-5, with 15 nucleotides matching TRBD2. The specimen sequenced was sorted CD4+, CD8+, or CD8+CD57+ T cells (not recorded which) from PBMCs. The TCR originated in a human donor in good health. CDR3 sequence (DNA): TGTGCCACCAGCAGCGGGACTAGCGGGAGGGAGACCCAGTACTTC. Its translation: CATSSGTSGRETQYF.